This T cell receptor beta chain was identified in a study of cytomegalovirus exposure and HLA in healthy donors. Findings of the study overall: Among the sequence variants, a highly shared cluster was likely an artifact of sequencing. Clonal expansion, a later analysis showed, was greater in HLA-associated TCR beta chains than in equally common others. Presence/absence analyses rested on an assumption that sequencing depth was roughly uniform across donors. Later work found most CMV-associated TCR beta chains apparently HLA-restricted.

This clone was counted a few times. Antigen: not known. 60 Vbeta and 13 Jbeta primers were used in PCR. Some clones are missing from TCRdb's copy, which holds only in-frame ones; the method was immunoSEQ multiplex PCR. Among some 100,000 clones listed, 81% were seen once. J gave up 6 bases and V 4 bases, and 3 bases lay outside the gene matches. CDR1 and CDR2 from the germline V gene are SGHRS and YFSETQ. The CDR3 consists of 12 residues. The sequence was obtained from a girl under 10 years old in good health and CMV-seropositive. Source material: PBMCs. This chain connects TRBV5-1 to TRBJ1-2; TRBD1 aligns across 7 bases. This chain's CDR3 is CASSLGQDGYTF. In DNA, the CDR3 is TGCGCCAGCAGCCTAGGACAGGATGGCTACACCTTC.